The 11 T cell receptor beta chains listed next were all sequenced from one sample in a study of shared clonotypes between healthy human individuals. Clones were sequenced by immunoSEQ multiplex PCR, and TCRdb holds only the in-frame ones, with some missing. The sample records about 300,000 clones, 74% being singletons. Sequences were obtained from memory CD4+ T cells sorted from blood. The subset is: CD45RA-negative fraction. These receptors all stem from a man younger than 40 in good health.

The chain combines TRBV5-1 with TRBJ2-5, with TRBD1 matching over 9 bases. Unmatched junction bases numbered 9, after V lost 4 bases and J lost 2 bases. This CDR3 spans 16 amino acids. Germline V gene data show CDR1 as SGHRS and CDR2 as YFSETQ. The CDR3 DNA reads as TGCGCCAGCAGCCCCGGACAGGGGCTTATTCAAGAGACCCAGTACTTC. Protein: CASSPGQGLIQETQYF.

This rearrangement joins TRBV7-6 to TRBJ2-7; 11 positions match TRBD1. V was clipped by 3 bases and J by 6 bases; unmatched bases: 10. Germline assignment: CDR1 SGHVS and CDR2 FNYEAQ. The CDR3 length is 16 residues. The CDR3 sequence: CASSFDAGTGGTEQYF. CDR3 DNA sequence: TGTGCCAGCAGCTTCGACGCCGGGACAGGGGGAACCGAGCAGTACTTC.

The J gene is TRBJ2-3, the V gene TRBV9, with TRBD2 matching over 7 bases. Germline lookup yields CDR1 SGDLS and CDR2 YYNGEE. The length of the CDR3 is 13 residues. V lost 3 bases and J lost 10; bases outside the gene matches: 8. The CDR3 DNA reads TGTGCCAGCAGCGCACACGTGGGAGGGGCGCAGTATTTT. Amino acid sequence: CASSAHVGGAQYF.

About this clone: This sample also contains other DNA sequences that code for the same CDR3. The chain combines TRBV2 with TRBJ1-3; no clear D. Germline V CDR1 and CDR2: SNHLY, FYNNEI. V was pared by 5 bases and J by 1 base, with 6 bases between. This CDR3 has 13 residues. The CDR3 DNA sequence: TGTGCCAGCAGTCTCAGTTCTGGAAACACCATATATTTT. Amino acids: CASSLSSGNTIYF.

V is TRBV15 and J is TRBJ2-1; no reliable D call. Germline V lookup: CDR1 LNHNV, CDR2 YYDKDF (reference sequence). The CDR3 spans 13 residues. V lost 3 bases and J 7 bases, leaving 10 bases between the germline ends. The chain's CDR3 is CATSRPIVNEQFF. CDR3 DNA sequence: TGTGCCACCAGCAGGCCTATAGTAAATGAGCAGTTCTTC.

This clone was observed a handful of times. V gene TRBV6-1 combines with J gene TRBJ1-1; no definite D call. Trimming stripped 5 bases from V and 2 bases from J, with 3 bases between. The length of the CDR3 is 11 residues. In germline, CDR1 is MNHNS, CDR2 SASEGT. The CDR3 nucleotides are TGTGCCAGCAGTAGAAACACTGAAGCTTTCTTT. Amino acids: CASSRNTEAFF.

The rearrangement uses TRBV18 and TRBJ1-5; 9 nucleotides agree with TRBD1. The V gene end was trimmed by 4 bases and the J gene end by 1 base; junction bases not matched to a gene: 11. The length of the CDR3 is 18 residues. Germline-derived CDR1 and CDR2 are KGHSH and LQKENI. DNA of the CDR3: TGTGCCAGCTCACTGACCGGGACAGGGTGGTCCAGCAATCAGCCCCAGCATTTT. This codes for CASSLTGTGWSSNQPQHF.

J is TRBJ2-1 and V is TRBV5-1, with 14 positions matching TRBD2. CDR1 and CDR2 from the germline V gene are SGHRS and YFSETQ. J gave up 8 bases and V 4 bases, and 8 bases lay outside the gene matches. The CDR3 runs to 16 residues. The CDR3 nucleotides read TGCGCCAGCAGCCTAGGGACTAGCGGGAGCAATCATGAGCAGTTCTTC. Translated, it gives CASSLGTSGSNHEQFF.

The V call is TRBV5-5, the J call TRBJ1-2; the match to TRBD1 covers 7 bases. CDR3 length: 15 amino acids. V was pared by 4 bases and J by 2 bases, with 8 bases of the junction left unmatched. In germline, CDR1 is SGHKS, CDR2 YYEKEE (reference sequence). CDR3 residues: CASSPRTGPNYGYTF. Here the CDR3 DNA reads TGTGCCAGCAGCCCAAGGACAGGCCCAAACTATGGCTACACCTTC.

This rearrangement joins TRBV7-9 to TRBJ2-7; no clear D. This CDR3 contains 14 residues. Trimming took off 1 base at V and 5 bases at J, with 12 bases between the two ends. CDR1 is SEHNR and CDR2 is FQNEAQ in the germline V gene (reference sequence). The CDR3 region has the DNA TGTGCCAGCAGCTTAGAAAGAGAACTGGACGAGCAGTACTTC. Residues: CASSLERELDEQYF.

The genes are TRBV7-9 and TRBJ1-4; 7 bases match TRBD1. The CDR3 has 15 residues. In germline, CDR1 is SEHNR, CDR2 FQNEAQ (reference sequence). Losses at the gene ends were 6 bases for V and 4 bases for J; bases not matched to a gene: 8. DNA for the CDR3: TGTGCCAGCAGTTCTCCGGGACAGAGTAATGAAAAACTGTTTTTT. Translating it yields CASSSPGQSNEKLFF.